This TCR beta chain was sequenced for a study of Ad26.COV2.S vaccination and SARS-CoV-2 variants. General study results and limits: Assessments of TCR breadth and depth may have underestimated the total T cell responses. After vaccination, reports described spike-specific CD8+ and CD4+ T cell responses as showing substantial breadth.

With 2 bases removed from V and 4 bases from J, the gap between germline ends came to 17 bases. This CDR3 has 16 residues. Germline V gives CDR1 MNHEY, CDR2 SVGEGT. Sequencing used immunoSEQ multiplex PCR; TCRdb keeps in-frame clones, though not all of them. Among 250,000 to 300,000 clones listed, around 87% were seen once. This clone appeared a single time. The antigen remains unidentified. Treatment described: 15 to 20 received Ad26.COV2.S at low or high dose, single or two shots; several received placebo; per-sample allocation not given. Specimen acquisition occurred on day 63 following the initial vaccine or placebo injection. The shot given was an Ad26 vector that makes Wuhan-strain SARS-CoV-2 spike.

This specimen was peripheral blood, taken in a trial of Ad26.COV2.S vaccine versus placebo. The gene calls are TRBV6-2 or TRBV6-3 and TRBJ2-5; D tentatively fits TRBD1 or TRBD2 (5 bases each). The receptor's source is a person aged 18 to 65 who received the Ad26.COV2.S COVID-19 vaccine or a placebo. For the CDR3, the DNA is TGTGCCAGCAGTTACACTAAAGCTAGGGGAGCAGAGACCCAGTACTTC. This sequence encodes CASSYTKARGAETQYF.